The rows below give T cell receptor beta chains drawn from one sample of a study of blood T cell repertoires in COVID-19. Measured with immunoSEQ multiplex PCR; TCRdb has only the in-frame clones, and not every one. The sample lists some 75,000 clones; around 89% were seen once. Material for sequencing was peripheral blood. These receptors were obtained from a man aged 55-75 years with acute or convalescent COVID-19. Both conserved end residues are part of each CDR3. The D gene is left open where the match is weak. Rows give clone size only sometimes, using once, few, many, or a class for an expanded clone.

D gene: TRBD1
V gene: TRBV6-5
clone size: NA
J gene: TRBJ1-2
CDR3 protein: CASSTQGALDGYTF
CDR3 DNA: TGTGCCAGCAGTACCCAGGGGGCGTTAGATGGCTACACCTTC

D gene: NA
V gene: TRBV15
clone size: NA
J gene: TRBJ2-5
CDR3 protein: CATSRGQQETQYF
CDR3 DNA: TGTGCCACCAGCAGGGGACAACAAGAGACCCAGTACTTC

D gene: NA
V gene: TRBV5-6
clone size: NA
J gene: TRBJ1-1
CDR3 protein: CASSKQPANTEAFF
CDR3 DNA: TGTGCCAGCAGCAAACAGCCAGCGAACACTGAAGCTTTCTTT

D gene: NA
V gene: TRBV5-4
clone size: NA
J gene: TRBJ1-2
CDR3 protein: CASSLGAGEDYGYTF
CDR3 DNA: TGTGCCAGCAGCTTGGGGGCGGGCGAGGACTATGGCTACACCTTC

D gene: NA
V gene: TRBV14
clone size: few
J gene: TRBJ1-6
CDR3 protein: CASSQYTGGTGNSPLHF
CDR3 DNA: TGTGCCAGCAGCCAGTACACTGGAGGGACTGGTAATTCACCCCTCCACTTT

D gene: TRBD1
V gene: TRBV11-2
clone size: once
J gene: TRBJ2-7
CDR3 protein: CASSARDRETNEQYF
CDR3 DNA: TGTGCCAGCAGCGCCCGGGACAGGGAAACTAACGAGCAGTACTTC

D gene: NA
V gene: TRBV7-8
clone size: NA
J gene: TRBJ2-5
CDR3 protein: CASSSQGGETQYF
CDR3 DNA: TGTGCCAGCAGCTCACAGGGTGGGGAGACCCAGTACTTC

D gene: NA
V gene: TRBV12-3/TRBV12-4
clone size: few
J gene: TRBJ1-1
CDR3 protein: CASSFEYTEAFF
CDR3 DNA: TGTGCCAGCAGTTTTGAGTACACTGAAGCTTTCTTT

D gene: TRBD1
V gene: TRBV7-9
clone size: NA
J gene: TRBJ1-3
CDR3 protein: CASTTGQAENTIYF
CDR3 DNA: TGTGCCAGCACCACGGGACAGGCGGAAAACACCATATATTTT

D gene: NA
V gene: TRBV30
clone size: NA
J gene: TRBJ1-1
CDR3 protein: CAWTRGSNTEAFF
CDR3 DNA: TGTGCCTGGACTAGGGGGTCGAACACTGAAGCTTTCTTT

D gene: TRBD1
V gene: TRBV4-2
clone size: once
J gene: TRBJ1-1
CDR3 protein: CASSQDRGTTEAFF
CDR3 DNA: TGTGCCAGCAGCCAGGACAGGGGAACGACTGAAGCTTTCTTT

D gene: TRBD1
V gene: TRBV14
clone size: NA
J gene: TRBJ1-3
CDR3 protein: CASSQEGGGHTIYF
CDR3 DNA: TGTGCCAGCAGCCAAGAAGGGGGCGGGCACACCATATATTTT

D gene: NA
V gene: TRBV30
clone size: NA
J gene: TRBJ2-5
CDR3 protein: CAVEAPPGGRSETQYF
CDR3 DNA: TGTGCCGTAGAAGCCCCCCCGGGGGGCCGTTCGGAGACCCAGTACTTC

D gene: TRBD2
V gene: TRBV6-5
clone size: NA
J gene: TRBJ2-5
CDR3 protein: CASSYRTSGSSQYF
CDR3 DNA: TGTGCCAGCAGTTACCGGACTAGCGGGAGTAGTCAGTACTTC

D gene: NA
V gene: TRBV19
clone size: NA
J gene: TRBJ2-1
CDR3 protein: CASSRGYYNEQFF
CDR3 DNA: TGTGCCAGTAGTCGGGGGTACTACAATGAGCAGTTCTTC

D gene: NA
V gene: TRBV7-7
clone size: NA
J gene: TRBJ1-1
CDR3 protein: CASSVDRNTEAFF
CDR3 DNA: TGTGCCAGCAGCGTGGACAGGAACACTGAAGCTTTCTTT

D gene: TRBD1
V gene: TRBV2
clone size: NA
J gene: TRBJ2-5
CDR3 protein: CASSAGGETQYF
CDR3 DNA: TGTGCCAGCAGTGCAGGGGGAGAGACCCAGTACTTC

D gene: TRBD1
V gene: TRBV6-8
clone size: NA
J gene: TRBJ1-3
CDR3 protein: CASRLGTGGDSQQNTIYF
CDR3 DNA: TGTGCCAGCAGGCTCGGGACAGGCGGGGACTCACAACAAAACACCATATATTTT

D gene: TRBD1
V gene: TRBV6-5
clone size: many
J gene: TRBJ1-6
CDR3 protein: CATRDRDSPLHF
CDR3 DNA: TGTGCCACCCGGGACAGGGATTCACCCCTCCACTTT

D gene: NA
V gene: TRBV6-5
clone size: NA
J gene: TRBJ2-1
CDR3 protein: CASRSTQDKEQFF
CDR3 DNA: TGTGCCAGCAGATCCACCCAGGACAAGGAGCAGTTCTTC

D gene: TRBD1
V gene: TRBV7-3
clone size: NA
J gene: TRBJ1-4
CDR3 protein: CASSLGDSTATNEKLFF
CDR3 DNA: TGTGCCAGCAGCTTAGGGGACAGCACTGCAACTAATGAAAAACTGTTTTTT

D gene: NA
V gene: TRBV7-3
clone size: NA
J gene: TRBJ1-1
CDR3 protein: CASSPRRGMAEAFF
CDR3 DNA: TGTGCCAGCAGCCCCCGAAGGGGGATGGCTGAAGCTTTCTTT

D gene: NA
V gene: TRBV5-5
clone size: NA
J gene: TRBJ2-5
CDR3 protein: CASSIYTAQGETQYF
CDR3 DNA: TGTGCCAGCAGCATCTACACTGCCCAGGGAGAGACCCAGTACTTC

D gene: NA
V gene: TRBV2
clone size: NA
J gene: TRBJ2-1
CDR3 protein: CASQEGEAFF
CDR3 DNA: TGTGCCAGTCAAGAAGGGGAGGCGTTCTTC

D gene: TRBD1
V gene: TRBV3-1/TRBV3-2
clone size: once
J gene: TRBJ2-1
CDR3 protein: CASSPGRGPYNEQFF
CDR3 DNA: TGTGCCAGCAGCCCAGGTAGGGGGCCTTACAATGAGCAGTTCTTC

D gene: TRBD2
V gene: TRBV5-8
clone size: NA
J gene: TRBJ2-1
CDR3 protein: CASSLFPGTSFNEQFF
CDR3 DNA: TGTGCCAGCAGCTTGTTTCCCGGGACTAGCTTCAATGAGCAGTTCTTC

D gene: NA
V gene: TRBV5-1
clone size: few
J gene: TRBJ2-7
CDR3 protein: CASSITGTFYEQYF
CDR3 DNA: TGCGCCAGCAGCATCACCGGGACTTTCTACGAGCAGTACTTC

D gene: TRBD1
V gene: TRBV6-5
clone size: few
J gene: TRBJ2-7
CDR3 protein: CASSYRDRAYEQYF
CDR3 DNA: TGTGCCAGCAGTTACCGGGACAGGGCCTACGAGCAGTACTTC

D gene: NA
V gene: TRBV7-3
clone size: NA
J gene: TRBJ2-2
CDR3 protein: CASSLGYGGAGELFF
CDR3 DNA: TGTGCCAGCAGCTTAGGCTATGGAGGCGCCGGGGAGCTGTTTTTT